The 29 T cell receptor beta chains given below trace back to one sample, sequenced in a study of identical twins. Each CDR3 protein is one row after TCRdb ran MiXCR on the 5' RACE reads. The sample lists some 690,000 distinct CDR3 sequences; 21% were seen once. The same specimen was also included in a second study, on T cells expressing NK-cell markers.

Source material: PBMCs. The receptors derive from a young woman in good health.

This clonotype has just one count. V gene TRBV5-8 combines with J gene TRBJ2-7; possible D gene TRBD1, 6 bases. Germline CDR1 reads SGHTS; CDR2 reads YDEGEE. V was pared by 4 bases and J by 2 bases, with 13 bases between. This CDR3 contains 14 residues. The CDR3: CASSRTDSTYEQYF. DNA for the CDR3: TGTGCCAGCAGCCGGACGGACAGCACCTACGAGCAGTACTTC.

The gene calls are TRBV5-1 and TRBJ2-3, with D tentatively TRBD2 (5 bases). The V end was cut by 4 bases, the J end by 3 bases, with 15 bases between. The CDR3 consists of 15 residues. CDR1 SGHRS and CDR2 YFSETQ come from the germline V gene. Written as DNA, the CDR3 is TGCGCCAGCAGCGCAAAAACTAGTCCGACAGATACGCAGTATTTT. Translating it yields CASSAKTSPTDTQYF.

A few counts support this clonotype. The chain has TRBV27 and TRBJ1-1; D unresolved. V lost 2 bases to trimming and J lost 0 bases, with 10 bases between them. Germline V gene lookup returns CDR1 MNHEY and CDR2 SMNVEV (reference sequence). The CDR3 extends over 15 amino acids. The CDR3 DNA follows: TGTGCCAGCAGTTTAAACCCCAGCTTGAACACTGAAGCTTTCTTT. This codes for CASSLNPSLNTEAFF.

This clonotype has just a few counts. The J gene is TRBJ2-7, the V gene TRBV7-7; 9 bases agree with TRBD2. Germline CDR1 is SSHAT and CDR2 is FNYEAQ (reference sequence). V lost 5 bases and J lost 7; bases outside the gene matches: 9. The length of the CDR3 is 14 residues. CDR3 residues: CASSPGQLAGEQYF. CDR3 nucleotide sequence: TGTGCCAGCAGCCCGGGCCAGCTAGCGGGAGAGCAGTACTTC.

This clonotype was counted ten times or more. The V and J genes are TRBV5-1 and TRBJ2-7; tentative D call: TRBD2 (6 bases). Germline lookup yields CDR1 SGHRS and CDR2 YFSETQ. Trimming left V 2 bases short and J 0 bases short, with 9 bases between. The CDR3 contains 14 residues. The CDR3 sequence: CASSFSGSSYEQYF. The CDR3 DNA follows: TGCGCCAGCAGCTTTAGCGGAAGCTCCTACGAGCAGTACTTC.

This clonotype has more than one count but fewer than ten. This sequence joins TRBV5-1 and TRBJ2-1, with unresolved D. Trimming took 1 base from V and 6 from J, leaving 23 bases between them. This CDR3 is built from 18 residues. Germline V gene lookup returns CDR1 SGHRS and CDR2 YFSETQ. The CDR3 reads CASSLRRNLVGPVNEQFF. The CDR3 coding sequence is TGCGCCAGCAGCTTGCGCAGAAATCTTGTAGGTCCCGTCAATGAGCAGTTCTTC.

This clonotype has more than one count but fewer than ten. This chain joins TRBV15 and TRBJ2-7; 10 bases line up with TRBD2. Germline-derived CDR1 and CDR2 are LNHNV and YYDKDF (reference sequence). Germline trimming cut 8 bases from V and 5 bases from J; bases unmatched to any gene: 9. This CDR3 contains 14 residues. The CDR3 DNA is TGTGCCACCGGCGCTAGCGGGAGAGTCGACGAGCAGTACTTC. Protein: CATGASGRVDEQYF. Full variable domain (remainder filled in from reference TRBV15 and TRBJ2-7): DAMVIQNPRYQVTQFGKPVTLSCSQTLNHNVMYWYQQKSSQAPKLLFHYYDKDFNNEADTPDNFQSRRPNTSFCFLDIRSPGLGDTAMYLCATGASGRVDEQYFGPGTRLTVT.

This clonotype was seen ten or more times. The V gene is TRBV3-1, the J gene TRBJ2-7; possibly TRBD1 for D (8 bases). Germline loops: CDR1 LGHDT, CDR2 YNNKEL (reference sequence). V shed 1 base and J shed 2 bases, with 12 bases lying between them. CDR3 length: 15 amino acids. CDR3 in amino acids: CASSQAQGGAYEQYF. The CDR3 coding sequence is TGTGCCAGCAGCCAAGCACAGGGGGGGGCCTACGAGCAGTACTTC.

This clonotype was seen at least ten times. The J gene is TRBJ2-1, the V gene TRBV18; 14 nucleotides line up with TRBD2. The V gene end was trimmed by 4 bases and the J gene end by 5 bases; junction bases not matched to a gene: 1. Germline V gene lookup returns CDR1 KGHSH and CDR2 LQKENI. CDR3 length equals 15 residues. The CDR3: CASSRGLAGDNEQFF. CDR3 bases: TGTGCCAGCTCACGGGGACTAGCGGGGGACAATGAGCAGTTCTTC.

The J gene is TRBJ2-6, the V gene TRBV20-1, with 7 nucleotides matching TRBD2. CDR3 length: 17 residues. Trimming took 0 bases from V and 4 from J; bases not matched to a gene: 9. CDR1 is DFQATT and CDR2 is SNEGSKA in the germline V gene (reference sequence). Here the CDR3 reads CSARDQPGGAGANVLTF. The CDR3 bases are TGCAGTGCTAGAGATCAACCGGGGGGTGCAGGGGCCAACGTCCTGACTTTC.

The chain uses TRBV27 and TRBJ2-1, with D possibly being TRBD1 (6 bases). This CDR3 comprises 14 residues. CDR1 is MNHEY and CDR2 is SMNVEV in the germline V gene (reference sequence). Trimming shortened V by 5 bases and J by 10 bases, and 18 bases separated the two germline ends. The CDR3 DNA is TGTGCCAGCAGTAAACGCAGGGGACAACCCGAGCAGTTCTTC. Protein sequence: CASSKRRGQPEQFF.

This clonotype has at least ten counts. The V gene is TRBV29-1, the J gene TRBJ1-1; D gene ambiguous. Per the germline V gene, CDR1 is SQVTM and CDR2 is ANQGSEA. This CDR3 is 12 amino acids long. V gave up 6 bases and J gave up 1 base, with 9 bases separating them. CDR3 nucleotides: TGCAGCGTAGGGAATGGGAACACTGAAGCTTTCTTT. Its translation is CSVGNGNTEAFF.

This clonotype was seen only a few times. This chain uses TRBV27 with TRBJ2-1; a possible D gene is TRBD1 (6 bases). With 6 bases removed from V and 7 bases from J, the gap between germline ends came to 16 bases. The CDR3 covers 14 residues. Germline V gene data show CDR1 as MNHEY and CDR2 as SMNVEV (reference sequence). For the CDR3, the DNA is TGTGCCAGCAGAGGACAGACTCGTGGGAATGAGCAGTTCTTC. As protein: CASRGQTRGNEQFF.

This clonotype appeared a single time. The chain combines TRBV5-1 with TRBJ2-7; TRBD2 matches at 7 bases. Germline V CDR1 and CDR2: SGHRS, YFSETQ. This CDR3 is built from 15 residues. Trimming cost V 0 bases and J 2 bases; bases outside gene matches: 5. Written as DNA, the CDR3 is TGCGCCAGCAGCTTGGGGCTAGCGGACGCCTACGAGCAGTACTTC. The encoded protein is CASSLGLADAYEQYF.

This clonotype was picked up a small number of times. The chain's CDR3 is CSAGQLMNTEAFF. CDR3 nucleotide sequence: TGCAGTGCTGGACAGCTTATGAACACTGAAGCTTTCTTT. J is TRBJ1-1 and V is TRBV20-1; a weak D match, TRBD1 (6 bases). The V end was cut by 5 bases, the J end by 0 bases, with 10 bases between. The germline V gene has CDR1 DFQATT and CDR2 SNEGSKA (reference sequence). The CDR3 loop spans 13 amino acids.

The chain combines TRBV2 with TRBJ2-3; D unresolved. The germline V and J ends were trimmed by 3 bases and 6 bases, with 4 bases remaining between them. There are 11 residues in the CDR3. CDR1 is SNHLY, CDR2 FYNNEI, per germline. The CDR3 nucleotides are TGTGCCAGCAGTGATGACGATACGCAGTATTTT. This encodes CASSDDDTQYF.

This clonotype was picked up a small number of times. The chain joins TRBV30 to TRBJ1-1, with no clear D. The CDR3 has 13 amino acids. Germline V gene sequence: CDR1 GTSNPN, CDR2 SVGIG (reference sequence). V shed 4 bases and J shed 2 bases, with 11 bases lying between them. The CDR3 sequence is CAWTLVGNTEAFF. The CDR3 DNA follows: TGTGCCTGGACCCTAGTGGGAAACACTGAAGCTTTCTTT. The full variable domain, in which reference TRBV30 and TRBJ1-1 provide the parts outside the CDR3, is SQTIHQWPATLVQPVGSPLSLECTVEGTSNPNLYWYRQAAGRGLQLLFYSVGIGQISSEVPQNLSASRPQDRQFILSSKKLLLSDSGFYLCAWTLVGNTEAFFGQGTRLTVV.

Ten or more counts support this clonotype. This chain uses TRBV12-3 or TRBV12-4 with TRBJ2-5; tentatively, D is TRBD1 (7 bases). Trimming removed 5 bases at V and 3 bases at J, with 10 bases between. The CDR3 sequence is 13 residues long. DNA of the CDR3: TGTGCCAGCAGTCTCAGGGGGGAAGAGACCCAGTACTTC. Translating it yields CASSLRGEETQYF.

The chain couples TRBV27 to TRBJ2-1; no firm D call. Trimming cost V 4 bases and J 5 bases, with 6 bases left between them. CDR3 length equals 12 residues. CDR1 and CDR2 from the germline V gene are MNHEY and SMNVEV (reference sequence). The CDR3 reads CASSYQDNEQFF. CDR3 bases: TGTGCCAGCAGTTATCAGGACAATGAGCAGTTCTTC.

V usage is TRBV5-1 and J usage is TRBJ1-2, with TRBD1 matching 11 bases. The CDR3 contains 17 residues. Per the germline V gene, CDR1 is SGHRS and CDR2 is YFSETQ. With 0 bases clipped from V and 7 bases from J, the junction kept 11 bases outside the gene matches. The CDR3 reads CASSLAGQGVDSPGYTF. The CDR3 DNA follows: TGCGCCAGCAGCTTGGCGGGACAGGGGGTAGATTCTCCTGGCTACACCTTC. The full variable domain, rest sourced from reference TRBV5-1 and TRBJ1-2, is KAGVTQTPRYLIKTRGQQVTLSCSPISGHRSVSWYQQTPGQGLQFLFEYFSETQRNKGNFPGRFSGRQFSNSRSEMNVSTLELGDSALYLCASSLAGQGVDSPGYTFGSGTRLTVV.

V and J are TRBV4-1 and TRBJ2-1, with unresolved D. CDR3 length: 12 residues. Germline V gene sequence: CDR1 MGHRA, CDR2 YSYEKL. The V end lost 3 bases, the J end lost 7 bases, and 7 bases lay between the germline ends. The CDR3 loop is CASSQSANEQFF. The CDR3 DNA is TGCGCCAGCAGCCAGTCCGCAAATGAGCAGTTCTTC.

This clonotype was observed a handful of times. The chain combines TRBV12-3 or TRBV12-4 with TRBJ1-1; TRBD1 might be the D (6 bases). The CDR3 sequence is 14 residues long. Trimming took 3 bases from V and 5 from J, leaving 13 bases between them. CDR3 DNA: TGTGCCAGCAGTTTTCGCCAGGGGCGGACTGAAGCTTTCTTT. The encoded protein is CASSFRQGRTEAFF.

This clonotype was observed a handful of times. V is TRBV4-1 and J is TRBJ2-7; 12 bases match TRBD2. Looked up from germline, CDR1 is MGHRA and CDR2 is YSYEKL. There are 15 residues in the CDR3. Trimming removed 4 bases from V and 7 bases from J; junction bases left unmatched: 8. The CDR3 sequence is CASSPWTSGKSEQYF. The CDR3 nucleotides are TGCGCCAGCAGCCCTTGGACTAGCGGGAAGTCGGAGCAGTACTTC.

This clonotype was counted only a few times. The rearrangement uses TRBV5-1 and TRBJ1-1; D is perhaps TRBD1 (5 bases). In germline, CDR1 is SGHRS, CDR2 YFSETQ. The length of the CDR3 is 15 residues. V was clipped by 4 bases and J by 3 bases, with 16 bases between them. CDR3 bases: TGCGCCAGCAGCGCAACGCCGGGGGGGGACACTGAAGCTTTCTTT. Amino acid sequence: CASSATPGGDTEAFF.

The chain links TRBV20-1 to TRBJ2-1; D is perhaps TRBD2 (5 bases). The V end lost 3 bases, the J end lost 3 bases, and 12 bases lay between the germline ends. Germline V gene data show CDR1 as DFQATT and CDR2 as SNEGSKA (reference sequence). This CDR3 has 14 amino acids. CDR3 sequence (DNA): TGCAGTGCTAGCAAAGCGGATTTCTACAATGAGCAGTTCTTC. This encodes CSASKADFYNEQFF.

This clonotype turned up a few times. CDR3 sequence reads: CATSKGASYEQYF. The CDR3 DNA is TGTGCCACCAGCAAGGGGGCATCTTACGAGCAGTACTTC. The V gene is TRBV15, the J gene TRBJ2-7, with TRBD1 matching over 7 bases. Unmatched junction bases numbered 4, after V lost 4 bases and J lost 4 bases. The CDR3 has 13 amino acids. Germline CDR1 is LNHNV and CDR2 is YYDKDF (reference sequence).

This clonotype was observed many times. Here the CDR3 reads CASSLEIAGGLEQFF. In DNA form, the CDR3 reads TGTGCCAGCAGCTTAGAAATAGCGGGGGGACTTGAGCAGTTCTTC. The V gene is TRBV11-2, the J gene TRBJ2-1; 10 bases map to TRBD2. The CDR3 consists of 15 residues. Unmatched junction bases numbered 5, after V lost 0 bases and J lost 9 bases. Germline CDR1 and CDR2: SGHAT and FQNNGV. The variable domain in full, completed from reference TRBV11-2 and TRBJ2-1, reads EAGVAQSPRYKIIEKRQSVAFWCNPISGHATLYWYQQILGQGPKLLIQFQNNGVVDDSQLPKDRFSAERLKGVDSTLKIQPAKLEDSAVYLCASSLEIAGGLEQFFGPGTRLTVL.

This clonotype was observed at least ten times. The V gene is TRBV29-1, the J gene TRBJ2-7; TRBD2 agrees at 8 bases. Trimming took 3 bases from V and 5 from J; bases not matched to a gene: 12. The CDR3 sequence is 15 residues long. Germline V lookup: CDR1 SQVTM, CDR2 ANQGSEA. CDR3 loop: CSVDNPRGRTHEQYF. Here the CDR3 DNA reads TGCAGCGTTGATAACCCTCGCGGGAGGACTCACGAGCAGTACTTC.

This clonotype has more than one count but fewer than ten. This chain joins TRBV6-2 or TRBV6-3 and TRBJ2-7; no clear D. This CDR3 spans 11 amino acids. The V end lost 2 bases, the J end lost 6 bases, and 5 bases lay between the germline ends. Germline lookup yields CDR1 MNHEY and CDR2 SVGEGT. In DNA form, the CDR3 reads TGTGCCAGCAGTTACACGAGCGAGCAGTACTTC. Protein sequence: CASSYTSEQYF.